This T cell receptor beta chain is drawn from a study of blood T cell repertoires in COVID-19. Turning to the study itself: Samples taken during acute and convalescent COVID-19 were collected in the United States, Italy and Spain. Nucleic acid was either cDNA or gDNA, and it came from T cells, B-cell-depleted T cells, or PBMCs.

The CDR3 extends over 15 amino acids. Trimming removed 1 base from V and 0 bases from J; junction bases left unmatched: 4. The V gene's germline CDR1 is SGHRS and CDR2 YFSETQ. Authors' analysis steps: Reference gene primer amplification in the assay estimated nucleated cell counts. Libraries were prepared by immunoSEQ multiplex PCR; TCRdb keeps only in-frame clonotypes and omits some of them. D and trimming come from the DNA, and the V and J calls and clone size come from that table. The data hold 45,000 to 55,000 clones, with 55% to 70% observed a single time. This receptor was identified in a woman between 65 and 79 years old with acute or convalescent COVID-19. The chain combines TRBV5-1 with TRBJ2-7; 7 bases map to TRBD2. Sequenced: peripheral blood. CDR3 in amino acids: CASSLSGGSSYEQYF. CDR3 sequence (DNA): TGCGCCAGCAGCTTGTCGGGGGGAAGCTCCTACGAGCAGTACTTC. Variable domain in full (rest from reference TRBV5-1 and TRBJ2-7): KAGVTQTPRYLIKTRGQQVTLSCSPISGHRSVSWYQQTPGQGLQFLFEYFSETQRNKGNFPGRFSGRQFSNSRSEMNVSTLELGDSALYLCASSLSGGSSYEQYFGPGTRLTVT.